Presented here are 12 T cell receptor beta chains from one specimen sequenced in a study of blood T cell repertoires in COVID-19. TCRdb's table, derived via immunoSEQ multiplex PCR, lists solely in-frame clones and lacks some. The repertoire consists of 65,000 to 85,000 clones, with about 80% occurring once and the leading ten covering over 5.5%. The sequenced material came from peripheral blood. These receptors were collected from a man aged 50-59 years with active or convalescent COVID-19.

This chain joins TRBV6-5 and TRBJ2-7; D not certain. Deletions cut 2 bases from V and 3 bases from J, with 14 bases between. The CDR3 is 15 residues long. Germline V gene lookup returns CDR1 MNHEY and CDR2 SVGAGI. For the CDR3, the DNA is TGTGCCAGCAGTTACCGCCTACAGACCTACTACGAGCAGTACTTC. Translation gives CASSYRLQTYYEQYF.

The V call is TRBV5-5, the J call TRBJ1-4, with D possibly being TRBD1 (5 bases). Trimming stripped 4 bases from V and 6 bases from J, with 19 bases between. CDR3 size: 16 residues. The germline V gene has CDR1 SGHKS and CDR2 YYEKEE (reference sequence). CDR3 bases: TGTGCCAGCAGCCTCCGGGGCGGGGAGGTTTATGAAAAACTGTTTTTT. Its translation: CASSLRGGEVYEKLFF.

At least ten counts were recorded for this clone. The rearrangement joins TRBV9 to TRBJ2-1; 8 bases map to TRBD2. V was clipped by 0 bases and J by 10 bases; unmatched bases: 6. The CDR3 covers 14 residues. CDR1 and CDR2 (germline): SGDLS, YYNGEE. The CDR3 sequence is CASSVVAGGGEQFF. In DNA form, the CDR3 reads TGTGCCAGCAGCGTAGTTGCGGGGGGAGGGGAGCAGTTCTTC. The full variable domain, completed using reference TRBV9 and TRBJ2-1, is DSGVTQTPKHLITATGQRVTLRCSPRSGDLSVYWYQQSLDQGLQFLIQYYNGEERAKGNILERFSAQQFPDLHSELNLSSLELGDSALYFCASSVVAGGGEQFFGPGTRLTVL.

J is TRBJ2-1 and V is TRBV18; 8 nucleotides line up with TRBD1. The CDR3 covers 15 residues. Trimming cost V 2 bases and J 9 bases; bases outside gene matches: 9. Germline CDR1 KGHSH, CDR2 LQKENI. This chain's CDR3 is CASSPGQGFDGEQFF. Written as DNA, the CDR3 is TGTGCCAGCTCACCAGGACAGGGTTTCGACGGTGAGCAGTTCTTC.

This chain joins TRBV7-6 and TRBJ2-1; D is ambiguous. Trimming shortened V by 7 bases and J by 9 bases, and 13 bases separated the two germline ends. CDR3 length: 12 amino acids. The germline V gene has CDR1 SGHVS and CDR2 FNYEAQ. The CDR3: CASTSQPGEQFF. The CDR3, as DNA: TGTGCCAGCACCTCTCAGCCGGGTGAGCAGTTCTTC.

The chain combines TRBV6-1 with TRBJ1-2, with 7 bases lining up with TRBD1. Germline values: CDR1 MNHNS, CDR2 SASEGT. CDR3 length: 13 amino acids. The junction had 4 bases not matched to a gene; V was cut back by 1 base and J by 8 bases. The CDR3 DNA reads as TGTGCCAGCAGTGAAGTAGGGGGCCAGGGCTACACCTTC. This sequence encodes CASSEVGGQGYTF.

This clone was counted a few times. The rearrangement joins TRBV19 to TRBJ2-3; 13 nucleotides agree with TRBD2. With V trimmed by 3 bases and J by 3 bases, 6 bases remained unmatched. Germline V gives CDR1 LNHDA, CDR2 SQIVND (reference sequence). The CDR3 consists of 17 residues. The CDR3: CASSIGTSGGATDTQYF. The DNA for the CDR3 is TGTGCCAGTAGTATTGGCACTAGCGGGGGGGCAACAGATACGCAGTATTTT.

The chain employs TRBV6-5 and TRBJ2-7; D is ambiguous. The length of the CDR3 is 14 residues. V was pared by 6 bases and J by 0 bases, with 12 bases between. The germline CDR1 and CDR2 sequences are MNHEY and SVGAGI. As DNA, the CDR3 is TGTGCCAGCAGCCTCTCGGGTACCTCCTACGAGCAGTACTTC. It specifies CASSLSGTSYEQYF.

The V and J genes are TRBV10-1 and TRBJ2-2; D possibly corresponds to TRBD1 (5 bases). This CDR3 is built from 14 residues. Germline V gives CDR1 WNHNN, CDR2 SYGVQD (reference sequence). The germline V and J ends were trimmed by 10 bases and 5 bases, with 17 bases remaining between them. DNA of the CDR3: TGCGCCATCCCCGCAGGGCACAGAACCGGGGAGCTGTTTTTT. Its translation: CAIPAGHRTGELFF.

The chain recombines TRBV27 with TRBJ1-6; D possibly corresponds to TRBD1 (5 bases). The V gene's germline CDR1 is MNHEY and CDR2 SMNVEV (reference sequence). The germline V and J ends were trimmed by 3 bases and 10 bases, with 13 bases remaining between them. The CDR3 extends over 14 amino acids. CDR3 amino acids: CASSFLQGGSPLHF. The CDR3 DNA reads TGTGCCAGCAGTTTTCTTCAGGGAGGGTCACCCCTCCACTTT.

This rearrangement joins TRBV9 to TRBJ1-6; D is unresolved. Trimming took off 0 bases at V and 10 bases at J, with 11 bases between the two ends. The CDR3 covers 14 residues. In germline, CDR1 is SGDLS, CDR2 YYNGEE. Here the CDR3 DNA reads TGTGCCAGCAGCGTAGGGGCCGAGGGATCACCCCTCCACTTT. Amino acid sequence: CASSVGAEGSPLHF.

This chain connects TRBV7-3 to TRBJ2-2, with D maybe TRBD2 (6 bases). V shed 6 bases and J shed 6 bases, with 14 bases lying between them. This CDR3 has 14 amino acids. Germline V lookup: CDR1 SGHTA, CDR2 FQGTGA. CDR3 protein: CASRGEAGAGELFF. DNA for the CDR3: TGTGCCAGCAGAGGGGAGGCTGGGGCCGGGGAGCTGTTTTTT.